Presented here are 30 T cell receptor beta chains from one specimen sequenced in a study of breast tumors, draining lymph nodes, adjacent tissues. TCRdb re-called the multiplex PCR reads through MiXCR, storing one row per CDR3 protein. There are 130,000 or so distinct CDR3 sequences in the sample; around 21% occur only once, and over 2% lies in the top ten. The lymph nodes were axillary draining lymph nodes from breast cancer patients. Sequencing used axillary lymph node tissue. The receptors originated from a female donor with breast cancer. Some clones in this sample may be carry-over from other donors' samples.

The table lists this clonotype with many counts. This sequence joins TRBV5-5 and TRBJ1-4; D perhaps matches TRBD1 (5 bases). V was pared by 1 base and J by 4 bases, with 11 bases between. Germline V lookup: CDR1 SGHKS, CDR2 YYEKEE (reference sequence). The CDR3 is made up of 15 amino acids. CDR3 loop: CASSLRDSLNEKLFF. CDR3 coding DNA: TGTGCCAGCAGCTTGCGCGACAGCCTTAATGAAAAACTGTTTTTT.

This clonotype was counted many times. The rearrangement links TRBV6-1 to TRBJ1-2; no definite D call. Germline V gene data show CDR1 as MNHNS and CDR2 as SASEGT. The length of the CDR3 is 12 residues. The V end lost 2 bases, the J end lost 5 bases, and 6 bases lay between the germline ends. CDR3: CASSEMGYGYTF. In DNA, the CDR3 is TGTGCCAGCAGTGAAATGGGTTATGGCTACACCTTC.

This clonotype was detected ten times or more. The chain is built from TRBV10-3 and TRBJ1-6; 8 nucleotides agree with TRBD1. Germline V gene lookup returns CDR1 ENHRY and CDR2 SYGVKD. CDR3 length: 14 residues. Losses at the gene ends were 10 bases for V and 7 bases for J; bases not matched to a gene: 9. The CDR3 DNA sequence: TGTGCCAGCAGGGGACAGGAGGTAAATTCACCCCTCCACTTT. Amino acid sequence: CASRGQEVNSPLHF.

As regards this clonotype: Given a much more abundant clone one base away, this may be a read error. The chain links TRBV2 to TRBJ1-2; TRBD1 agrees at 11 bases. The CDR3 contains 15 residues. Germline-derived CDR1 and CDR2 are SNHLY and FYNNEI. CDR3 sequence: CASSKGQGANYGHTF. The CDR3 coding sequence is TGTGCCAGCAGCAAAGGACAGGGGGCTAACTATGGCCACACCTTC.

Note on this clonotype: A single base separates this from a much larger clone, so it may be a read error. The chain has TRBV5-5 and TRBJ1-2; D ambiguous. Trimming removed 4 bases from V and 6 bases from J, with 13 bases in between. The CDR3 covers 13 residues. Germline lookup yields CDR1 SGHKS and CDR2 YYEKEE (reference sequence). The CDR3 sequence: CASSRTPNHGYTF. The CDR3 DNA is TGTGCCAGCAGCCGTACACCCAACCATGGCTACACCTTC.

About this clonotype itself: This could be a read error, since a much larger clone is one nucleotide away. This sequence joins TRBV18 and TRBJ1-2; D gene ambiguous. The germline V gene has CDR1 KGHSH and CDR2 LQKENI. The V end lost 6 bases, the J end lost 7 bases, and 9 bases lay between the germline ends. The CDR3 spans 11 residues. The CDR3 sequence: CASSDRCGYTF. DNA for the CDR3: TGTGCCAGCTCTGACCGCTGTGGCTACACCTTC. The variable domain in full, with the rest retrieved from reference TRBV18 and TRBJ1-2, is NAGVMQNPRHLVRRRGQEARLRCSPMKGHSHVYWYRQLPEEGLKFMVYLQKENIIDESGMPKERFSAEFPKEGPSILRIQQVVRGDSAAYFCASSDRCGYTFGSGTRLTVV.

This clonotype was recorded only once. This may be a read error: a much more frequent sequence differs by one nucleotide. Likely a read error: the CDR3 ends without its conserved phenylalanine or tryptophan. The rearrangement joins TRBV11-3 to TRBJ2-3; D call uncertain. Germline CDR1 reads SGHNT; CDR2 reads YENEEA. V gave up 1 base and J gave up 1 base, with 6 bases separating them. The CDR3 has 14 amino acids. The CDR3 is CASSLGYGTDTQYL. CDR3 sequence (DNA): TGTGCCAGCAGCTTAGGGTATGGCACAGATACGCAGTATTTA.

This clonotype has at least ten counts. The genes are TRBV6-1 and TRBJ2-7; D tentatively fits TRBD1 or TRBD2 (7 bases each). V shed 7 bases and J shed 3 bases, with 19 bases lying between them. The germline CDR1 and CDR2 sequences are MNHNS and SASEGT. The CDR3 spans 15 residues. The CDR3 spells CASTQGGGQNYEQYF. CDR3 sequence (DNA): TGTGCCAGCACCCAAGGGGGGGGACAGAACTACGAGCAGTACTTC.

There are a few counts of this clonotype. This chain uses TRBV27 with TRBJ2-5; no reliable D call. Looked up from germline, CDR1 is MNHEY and CDR2 is SMNVEV (reference sequence). The germline V and J ends were trimmed by 6 bases and 5 bases, with 19 bases remaining between them. The CDR3 sequence is 15 residues long. The CDR3, as DNA: TGTGCCAGCAGGGCCCCATCAGAAGGGTCGGAGACCCAGTACTTC. Amino acid sequence: CASRAPSEGSETQYF.

This clonotype was recorded a few times. The V and J genes are TRBV6-1 and TRBJ2-6; 7 nucleotides agree with TRBD1. Germline CDR1 MNHNS, CDR2 SASEGT. V dropped 6 bases and J dropped 0; count of bases not matched to a gene: 8. The CDR3 is 17 amino acids. The CDR3, as DNA: TGTGCCAGCAGCCGGGACAGATTTAACTCTGGGGCCAACGTCCTGACTTTC. This encodes CASSRDRFNSGANVLTF.

In this sample, this clonotype turned up a few times. The V and J genes are TRBV25-1 and TRBJ1-3; tentative D call: TRBD1 (5 bases). The CDR3 loop spans 15 amino acids. Germline loops: CDR1 MGHDK, CDR2 SYGVNS. V lost 4 bases to trimming and J lost 4 bases, with 14 bases between them. The DNA for the CDR3 is TGTGCCAGCAGTGCTTACAGGACGGGGGGAAACACCATATATTTT. Amino acids: CASSAYRTGGNTIYF.

This clonotype was detected ten times or more. The chain is built from TRBV14 and TRBJ1-4; TRBD1 might be the D (5 bases). The V end was cut by 2 bases, the J end by 7 bases, with 11 bases between. Germline V gene sequence: CDR1 SGHDN, CDR2 FVKESK. The CDR3 runs 14 residues. This chain's CDR3 is CASSQSQGFEKLFF. DNA for the CDR3: TGTGCCAGCAGCCAATCTCAGGGATTTGAAAAACTGTTTTTT.

This clonotype was seen repeatedly, ten times or more. The rearrangement uses TRBV7-8 and TRBJ1-5; no clear D. Trimming cost V 5 bases and J 7 bases, with 15 bases left between them. The V gene's germline CDR1 is SGHVS and CDR2 FQNEAQ. CDR3 length: 14 residues. The CDR3 sequence: CASSLSRAGQPQHF. Here the CDR3 DNA reads TGTGCCAGCAGCCTATCGAGGGCTGGACAGCCCCAGCATTTT.

On this clonotype: A much larger clonotype is one base distant, so this may be a read error. The genes are TRBV6-5 and TRBJ1-2; TRBD1 agrees at 8 bases. This CDR3 has 13 amino acids. Germline V gives CDR1 MNHEY, CDR2 SVGAGI. The V and J ends lost 8 bases and 8 bases, in that order; junction bases with no gene match: 10. This CDR3 reads CASRTGSRKGYTF. CDR3 coding DNA: TGTGCCAGCCGGACAGGGTCGCGGAAGGGCTACACCTTC.

In its sample, this clonotype was seen a few times. A read error may be the cause here, since a much bigger clone is one base away. The genes are TRBV12-3 or TRBV12-4 and TRBJ2-5; D possibly corresponds to TRBD2 (6 bases). The CDR3 length is 17 residues. CDR3 residues: CASSLYGGGMLQEAQYF. CDR3 bases: TGTGCCAGCAGTTTATATGGCGGCGGGATGCTCCAAGAGGCCCAGTACTTC.

CDR3 bases: TGTGCCTGCAATCGCCAAACCGGGACTAGCGGGACGGGGGAGCAGTTCTTC. Amino acid sequence: CACNRQTGTSGTGEQFF. The rearrangement joins TRBV27 to TRBJ2-1; 13 bases fit TRBD2. The CDR3 is 17 residues long. Germline V CDR1 and CDR2: MNHEY, SMNVEV (reference sequence). Trimming removed 11 bases from V and 10 bases from J; junction bases left unmatched: 20.

In its sample, this clonotype was seen many times. This sequence joins TRBV2 and TRBJ1-2, with a tentative D call TRBD1 (6 bases). Deletions cut 1 base from V and 2 bases from J, with 8 bases between. Germline CDR1 SNHLY, CDR2 FYNNEI. This CDR3 region has 14 residues. CDR3 residues: CASSEEGDNYGYTF. CDR3 DNA sequence: TGTGCCAGCAGTGAAGAGGGGGACAACTATGGCTACACCTTC.

This clonotype was found many times. The chain combines TRBV2 with TRBJ1-4; possibly TRBD1 for D (5 bases). The germline gives CDR1 SNHLY, CDR2 FYNNEI. The CDR3 length is 14 residues. V was pared by 6 bases and J by 8 bases, with 16 bases between. The chain's CDR3 is CASSLGTRGEKLFF. Written as DNA, the CDR3 is TGTGCCAGCAGCCTAGGGACTCGGGGGGAAAAACTGTTTTTT.

This clonotype was recorded at least ten times. This chain uses TRBV24-1 with TRBJ2-3, with 12 bases fitting TRBD2. From germline, CDR1 is KGHDR and CDR2 SFDVKD. The CDR3 loop spans 19 amino acids. V gave up 4 bases and J gave up 2 bases; unmatched junction bases: 12. CDR3 loop: CATSDFPSGRAGATDTQYF. As DNA, the CDR3 is TGTGCCACCAGTGACTTCCCTAGCGGGAGGGCCGGCGCCACAGATACGCAGTATTTT.

This clonotype was seen ten or more times. The V call is TRBV9, the J call TRBJ1-5; 12 nucleotides agree with TRBD1. Trimming took 2 bases from V and 6 from J; bases not matched to a gene: 6. The CDR3 has 16 amino acids. Germline CDR1 and CDR2: SGDLS and YYNGEE. The CDR3 bases are TGTGCCAGCAGCGTTCGGGGACAGGGGGCGAGTCAGCCCCAGCATTTT. It specifies CASSVRGQGASQPQHF.

This clonotype was observed many times. The rearrangement uses TRBV19 and TRBJ1-5, with a possible D match to TRBD1 (5 bases). Deletions cut 11 bases from V and 2 bases from J, with 19 bases between. The CDR3 contains 15 residues. CDR1 is LNHDA, CDR2 SQIVND, per germline (reference sequence). CDR3 nucleotide sequence: TGTGCCTCCCGCCAGACAGTCGGAGGCAATCAGCCCCAGCATTTT. Translated: CASRQTVGGNQPQHF.

As for this clonotype: At one of its ends the junction is not consistent with the germline gene, which may arise from a read error. The chain carries TRBV20-1 and TRBJ1-1, with D unresolved. The germline V gene has CDR1 DFQATT and CDR2 SNEGSKA (reference sequence). There are 12 residues in the CDR3. The CDR3 bases are TGCAGTGCTAGGGTGGTAAGGGATGAAGCTCTCTTT. Residues: CSARVVRDEALF.

This clonotype was counted ten times or more. The chain combines TRBV6-1 with TRBJ2-1; 15 positions match TRBD2. The germline V gene encodes CDR1 MNHNS and CDR2 SASEGT. J gave up 9 bases and V 1 base, and 1 base lay outside the gene matches. The CDR3 length is 15 residues. Written as DNA, the CDR3 is TGTGCCAGCAGTGAAGGGACTAGCGGGAGGGGTGAGCAGTTCTTC. This gives the protein CASSEGTSGRGEQFF.

This clonotype was seen many times. The V call is TRBV5-1, the J call TRBJ1-2, with D possibly being TRBD1 (5 bases). V shed 6 bases and J shed 6 bases, with 18 bases lying between them. CDR1 SGHRS and CDR2 YFSETQ come from the germline V gene. The CDR3 consists of 14 residues. CDR3 bases: TGCGCCAGCACCCCTCGCCCCCAGGGTGATGGCTACACCTTC. It encodes CASTPRPQGDGYTF.

The table lists this clonotype with a few counts. The chain combines TRBV5-6 with TRBJ2-2, with TRBD1 as a possible D gene (6 bases). The length of the CDR3 is 15 residues. Germline V CDR1 and CDR2: SGHDT, YYEEEE. V was cut by 0 bases and J by 5 bases, with 11 bases left in between. CDR3 bases: TGTGCCAGCAGCTTGGTGGGACAACAAACCGGGGAGCTGTTTTTT. Protein sequence: CASSLVGQQTGELFF.

At least ten counts were recorded for this clonotype. The chain recombines TRBV28 with TRBJ2-7; the D gene is possibly TRBD2 (7 bases). Deletions cut 2 bases from V and 3 bases from J, with 14 bases between. Germline lookup yields CDR1 MDHEN and CDR2 SYDVKM. The CDR3 is 15 residues long. The CDR3, as DNA: TGTGCCAGCAGTTTAGAGGCGGGGGCGAGCTACGAGCAGTACTTC. This codes for CASSLEAGASYEQYF.

The table lists this clonotype with many counts. This sequence joins TRBV29-1 and TRBJ1-2, with D possibly TRBD1 on 5 matching bases. Trimming removed 4 bases at V and 8 bases at J, with 11 bases between. Germline lookup yields CDR1 SQVTM and CDR2 ANQGSEA. This CDR3 is built from 11 residues. CDR3 nucleotide sequence: TGCAGCGTTGCCGGGGAGGGGGGCTACACCTTC. The encoded protein is CSVAGEGGYTF.

The sample holds many counts of this clonotype. The chain has TRBV9 and TRBJ2-1; 8 bases agree with TRBD1. Trimming removed 4 bases from V and 3 bases from J; junction bases left unmatched: 9. The CDR3 has 16 residues. Germline V gene lookup returns CDR1 SGDLS and CDR2 YYNGEE. The CDR3 DNA is TGTGCCAGCAGCAGTACCGGGACAGGAGGCTACAATGAGCAGTTCTTC. Amino acid sequence: CASSSTGTGGYNEQFF.

This clonotype showed up many times. The V and J genes are TRBV4-2 and TRBJ2-2; 9 nucleotides align to TRBD2. Germline lookup yields CDR1 LGHNA and CDR2 YNFKEQ. This CDR3 has 17 amino acids. The V and J ends lost 2 bases and 5 bases, in that order; junction bases with no gene match: 9. The CDR3: CASSQYTAGGVTGELFF. In DNA, the CDR3 is TGTGCCAGCAGCCAATATACGGCGGGGGGGGTTACCGGGGAGCTGTTTTTT.

On this clonotype itself: Given a much more abundant clone one base away, this may be a read error. This chain connects TRBV6-5 to TRBJ2-1; no reliable D call. Germline V gene data show CDR1 as MNHEY and CDR2 as SVGAGI. V was trimmed by 2 bases and J by 0 bases, leaving 8 bases between them. This CDR3 contains 15 residues. In nucleotides, the CDR3 is TGTGCCAGCAGTTACAGGGAAGGCTCCTACAATGAGCAGTTCTTC. Amino acids: CASSYREGSYNEQFF.